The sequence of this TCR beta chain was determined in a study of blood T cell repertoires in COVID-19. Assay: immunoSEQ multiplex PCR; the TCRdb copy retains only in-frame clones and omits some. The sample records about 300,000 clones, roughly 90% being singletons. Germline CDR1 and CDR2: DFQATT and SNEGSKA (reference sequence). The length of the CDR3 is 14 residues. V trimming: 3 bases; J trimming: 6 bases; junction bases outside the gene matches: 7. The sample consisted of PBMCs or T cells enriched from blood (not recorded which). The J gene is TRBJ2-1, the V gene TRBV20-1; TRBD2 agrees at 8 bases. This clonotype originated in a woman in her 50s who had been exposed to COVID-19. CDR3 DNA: TGCAGTGCTAGTCGAGCGGGGGTATCCAATGAGCAGTTCTTC. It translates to CSASRAGVSNEQFF.